Following are 6 T cell receptor beta chains from one sample sequenced in a study of naive and memory T cell subsets. The beta constant-region primer was an equimolar mix of two oligonucleotides covering TRBC1 and TRBC2. TCRdb independently ran MiXCR on the UMI-ligation and nested PCR reads; one entry per CDR3 protein. This sample yields around 35,000 distinct CDR3 sequences, of which less than 15% are seen a single time; roughly a fifth belongs to the top ten. The specimen sequenced was effector memory CD4+ T cells from blood. This sample's subset: effector memory, CD45RA- CD27-. These receptors originate from a human donor in good health.

This clonotype was found a few times. V and J are TRBV5-8 and TRBJ2-7; 8 bases are a match to TRBD2. There are 14 residues in the CDR3. The germline gives CDR1 SGHTS, CDR2 YDEGEE. Trimming took 4 bases from V and 7 from J; bases not matched to a gene: 10. The CDR3 loop reads CASSPLADESEQYF. CDR3 nucleotides: TGTGCCAGCAGCCCACTAGCGGACGAATCGGAGCAGTACTTC.

The rearrangement links TRBV28 to TRBJ1-1; no reliable D call. Germline V gives CDR1 MDHEN, CDR2 SYDVKM. Trimming left V 7 bases short and J 6 bases short, with 9 bases between. This CDR3 is built from 11 residues. This CDR3 reads CASIFSSEAFF. The DNA for the CDR3 is TGTGCCAGCATTTTTTCGTCTGAAGCTTTCTTT.

The chain is built from TRBV21-1 and TRBJ1-3; TRBD1, as called in the table, went unchecked against the DNA. TRBV21-1 corresponds to a pseudogene. CDR3 length equals 18 residues. CDR3 in DNA: TGTGCCAGCAGCAACGCCGGACAGGGAAAGATCTCTGGAAACACCATATATTTT. Amino acid sequence: CASSNAGQGKISGNTIYF.

This clonotype was counted at least ten times. The V gene is TRBV19, the J gene TRBJ2-7; D is perhaps TRBD2 (5 bases). The CDR3 runs to 14 residues. Germline lookup yields CDR1 LNHDA and CDR2 SQIVND (reference sequence). V gave up 5 bases and J gave up 2 bases, with 13 bases separating them. CDR3 DNA sequence: TGTGCCAGTAGTGCGACGGGGTGGGCCTACGAGCAGTACTTC. Its protein is CASSATGWAYEQYF. Full variable domain (outside the CDR3, taken from reference TRBV19 and TRBJ2-7): DGGITQSPKYLFRKEGQNVTLSCEQNLNHDAMYWYRQDPGQGLRLIYYSQIVNDFQKGDIAEGYSVSREKKESFPLTVTSAQKNPTAFYLCASSATGWAYEQYFGPGTRLTVT.

V and J are TRBV11-2 and TRBJ1-5; D is perhaps TRBD1 (6 bases). CDR3 length: 17 residues. Trimming took off 5 bases at V and 0 bases at J, with 17 bases between the two ends. Germline lookup yields CDR1 SGHAT and CDR2 FQNNGV. The CDR3 here is CASSLNGAGDSNQPQHF. CDR3 coding DNA: TGTGCCAGCAGCCTCAATGGGGCAGGGGATAGCAATCAGCCCCAGCATTTT.

This clonotype was seen a few times. The chain recombines TRBV19 with TRBJ2-3; 7 positions match TRBD1. Trimming at V came to 5 bases and at J to 7 bases, leaving 9 bases not matched to a gene. Germline lookup yields CDR1 LNHDA and CDR2 SQIVND (reference sequence). The CDR3 extends over 14 amino acids. CDR3: CASSGGQSAYTQYF. The CDR3 DNA sequence: TGTGCCAGTAGTGGGGGACAGAGTGCGTATACGCAGTATTTT.